This note documents a single T cell receptor (beta chain) sequence. Its target is not known. The data are from a study of CD8 T cells in ankylosing spondylitis. Study-wide results and caveats: The study looked at matched synovial fluid samples from ankylosing spondylitis patients. Disease-linked clones were reported to be significantly enriched there. Fewer than ten highly homologous variants made up a TCR beta motif, and this motif appeared characteristic of ankylosing spondylitis blood.

TCRdb processed the 5' RACE reads anew with MiXCR; each CDR3 protein has one entry. This table holds just under 550,000 distinct CDR3 sequences, approximately 12% found once. Trimming removed 7 bases from V and 2 bases from J, with 18 bases in between. The CDR3 loop spans 16 amino acids. The sequence was collected from a male donor with ankylosing spondylitis. This rearrangement joins TRBV12-3 or TRBV12-4 to TRBJ2-1, with D perhaps TRBD1 or TRBD2 (5 bases each). The sample taken for sequencing was blood, either unsorted or a sorted T cell fraction (not recorded which). The CDR3 bases are TGTGCCAGCACCCTCGACCGGGACCTAACCTACAATGAGCAGTTCTTC. Residues: CASTLDRDLTYNEQFF.